Listed below are T cell receptor beta chains from one sample, sequenced in a study of siplizumab effects on memory and regulatory T cells. Here immunoSEQ multiplex PCR was the method, and the copy in TCRdb shows in-frame clones only, minus some. The sample holds some 90,000 clones, 90% seen once. Material: CD4+ T cells sorted from blood. The receptor set was obtained from a human donor in good health. Each CDR3 is given with its conserved first and last residue. The D gene is left open where the match is weak. Only part of the rows carry a size: once, few, many, or a class if the clone is expanded.

>TRBJ2-3|TRBV19|-|TRBD2
TGTGCCAGTAGGACTAGCGGGAGTTCTAGCACAGATACGCAGTATTTT
CASRTSGSSSTDTQYF
>TRBJ2-2|TRBV27|-|-
TGTGCCAGCAGTCCATTAGCCGGAAGAACGACCGGGGAGCTGTTTTTT
CASSPLAGRTTGELFF
>TRBJ2-2|TRBV27|-|TRBD1
TGTGCCAGCAGTCTACTCCGGACAGGGAGGACGGGCGGGGAGCTGTTTTTT
CASSLLRTGRTGGELFF
>TRBJ2-6|TRBV27|-|-
TGTGCCAGCAGTTTATTTGTTTCCTCTGGGGCCAACGTCCTGACTTTC
CASSLFVSSGANVLTF
>TRBJ2-7|TRBV11-3|-|-
TGTGCCAGCAGCCGACACTACGAGCAGTACTTC
CASSRHYEQYF
>TRBJ2-7|TRBV4-1|-|TRBD1
TGCGCCAGCAGCCAAGAAAGGGTCCGGGACAGGGACTACGAGCAGTACTTC
CASSQERVRDRDYEQYF
>TRBJ1-1|TRBV4-2|-|-
TGTGCCAGCAGCCAACGGGGGACTCTGAACACTGAAGCTTTCTTT
CASSQRGTLNTEAFF
>TRBJ1-1|TRBV25-1|-|-
TGTGCCAGCAGTGGATATACAGGGAACACTGAAGCTTTCTTT
CASSGYTGNTEAFF
>TRBJ2-3|TRBV14|-|-
TGTGCCAGCAGCCTAATACTCAGCACAGATACGCAGTATTTT
CASSLILSTDTQYF
>TRBJ2-5|TRBV28|-|-
TGTGCCAGCAGTTTAAATCCGAGGGTCGGGCAAGAGACCCAGTACTTC
CASSLNPRVGQETQYF
>TRBJ1-5|TRBV7-2|-|-
TGTGCCAGCAGCCGAGAATCAACAAGCAATCAGCCCCAGCATTTT
CASSRESTSNQPQHF
>TRBJ1-4|TRBV27|few|-
TGTGCCAGCAGTTTCCAGGGTGCCGGGGAAAAACTGTTTTTT
CASSFQGAGEKLFF
>TRBJ2-5|TRBV7-7|-|-
TGTGCTAGCAGCTTAGGTCTAATCGGGGCCCAAGAGACCCAGTACTTC
CASSLGLIGAQETQYF
>TRBJ1-5|TRBV5-5|-|TRBD1
TGTGCCAGCAGCGCGATGGACAGGGGTCTTAATCAGCCCCAGCATTTT
CASSAMDRGLNQPQHF
>TRBJ2-3|TRBV7-9|few|-
TGTGCCAGCAGCCCTCTAGTCCTAAGGGGCCGGGTCCTAGATACGCAGTATTTT
CASSPLVLRGRVLDTQYF
>TRBJ2-7|TRBV6-6|-|-
TGTGCCAGCAGTTACGGCGGGACGTCACGCGAGCAGTACTTC
CASSYGGTSREQYF
>TRBJ2-1|TRBV9|once|-
TGTGCCAGCAGCGTAGAAGGACAGTCCTACAATGAGCAGTTCTTC
CASSVEGQSYNEQFF
>TRBJ1-4|TRBV4-2|-|TRBD1
TGTGCCAGCAGCCAAGAAATAGAGACAGGGGTCGGGGAAAAACTGTTTTTT
CASSQEIETGVGEKLFF
>TRBJ2-2|TRBV27|-|-
TGTGCCAGCAGTTCCAACACCGGGGAGCTGTTTTTT
CASSSNTGELFF
>TRBJ1-4|TRBV5-1|-|-
TGCGCCAGCAGCCCGACGGGGTTTAATGAAAAACTGTTTTTT
CASSPTGFNEKLFF
>TRBJ1-1|TRBV10-3|-|TRBD1
TGTGCCATCAGGGACAGGAGGTCCACTGAAGCTTTCTTT
CAIRDRRSTEAFF
>TRBJ1-1|TRBV7-3|medium-sized|-
TGTGCCAGCAGCTTACGCCCGACGGCTGAAGCTTTCTTT
CASSLRPTAEAFF
>TRBJ1-2|TRBV25-1|-|-
TGTGCCAGCAGTCAACAGGGTTTTGGTGGCTACACCTTC
CASSQQGFGGYTF
>TRBJ2-7|TRBV2|-|TRBD2
TGTGCCAGCAGAGAAAGGACTAGCGGCGGCGAGCAGTACTTC
CASRERTSGGEQYF
>TRBJ2-2|TRBV6-4|-|-
TGTGCCAGCAGTGTACACGACACCGGGGAGCTGTTTTTT
CASSVHDTGELFF
>TRBJ2-1|TRBV14|-|-
TGTGCCAGCAGCCCCCTGTCCCTTGGGAATGAGCAGTTCTTC
CASSPLSLGNEQFF
>TRBJ2-6|TRBV12-5|-|-
TGTGCTAGTGGTTTGGACAGTAAGGGCGTCCTGACTTTC
CASGLDSKGVLTF
>TRBJ2-7|TRBV11-1|-|-
TGTGCCAGCAGCCTAGATTCGTACGAGCAGTACTTC
CASSLDSYEQYF
>TRBJ2-2|TRBV2|-|-
TGTGCCAGCAGTGAGTTACGGTACACCGGGGAGCTGTTTTTT
CASSELRYTGELFF
>TRBJ2-7|TRBV7-9|once|-
TGTGCCAGCAGCTTCCACCGGGACCCAACCTACGAGCAGTACTTC
CASSFHRDPTYEQYF
>TRBJ2-1|TRBV4-3|-|TRBD2
TGCGCCAGCAGCCAAGGAGAGGGACTAGCGATGTACAATGAGCAGTTCTTC
CASSQGEGLAMYNEQFF
>TRBJ2-6|TRBV30|once|TRBD1
TGTGCCTGGAGTGTAAGCCGGACAGGCTCTGGGGCCAACGTCCTGACTTTC
CAWSVSRTGSGANVLTF
>TRBJ1-2|TRBV18|once|-
TGTGCCAGCTCACCACTGGTTGGGACAACCTATGGCTACACCTTC
CASSPLVGTTYGYTF
>TRBJ2-6|TRBV5-1|-|-
TGCGCCAGCAGCTTGAGCGGCGCTGGGGCCAACGTCCTGACTTTC
CASSLSGAGANVLTF
>TRBJ2-5|TRBV18|-|-
TGTGCCAGCTCGCCATCCAGGGCGCAAGAGACCCAGTACTTC
CASSPSRAQETQYF
>TRBJ1-5|TRBV18|-|TRBD1
TGTGCCAGCTCACAAGGGGGGAGACAGGGAAAGGATCAGCCCCAGCATTTT
CASSQGGRQGKDQPQHF
>TRBJ1-1|TRBV28|-|-
TGTGCCAGCAGTATAGGGGACACTGAAGCTTTCTTT
CASSIGDTEAFF
>TRBJ2-6|TRBV27|-|TRBD1
TGTGCCAGCAGTCTTTTGGGACAGGGGGCTGGTGCCAACGTCCTGACTTTC
CASSLLGQGAGANVLTF
>TRBJ2-7|TRBV6-6|-|-
TGTGCCAGCAGTTACTCGGCCGGGACCTTCTCCTACGAGCAGTACTTC
CASSYSAGTFSYEQYF
>TRBJ2-3|TRBV6-6|-|-
TGTGCCAGCGGAGCGGCGAACACAGATACGCAGTATTTT
CASGAANTDTQYF
>TRBJ2-3|TRBV7-3|-|TRBD2
TGTGCCAGCAGCTTAGTTAGCGGGATAAGAAATACGCAGTATTTT
CASSLVSGIRNTQYF
>TRBJ2-4|TRBV15|once|-
TGTGCCACCAGCGGCCAGGGGGGGGCTTCCAAAAACATTCAGTACTTC
CATSGQGGASKNIQYF
>TRBJ2-3|TRBV7-3|-|TRBD2
TGTGCCAGCAGCTTAATGGGTAGCGGGAGTGGGAATACGCAGTATTTT
CASSLMGSGSGNTQYF
>TRBJ2-7|TRBV5-5|-|TRBD2
TGTGCCAGCAGCCTAATCCCAGGACTAGCGGGCTCCTACGAGCAGTACTTC
CASSLIPGLAGSYEQYF
>TRBJ2-4|TRBV19|-|-
TGTGCCAGTAGTATGGTAGGGACGGGTGGCAAAAACATTCAGTACTTC
CASSMVGTGGKNIQYF
>TRBJ2-1|TRBV14|-|TRBD2
TGTGCCAGCAGTCAACCGGGAGGCTCCTACAATGAGCAGTTCTTC
CASSQPGGSYNEQFF
>TRBJ2-1|TRBV30|-|TRBD2
TGTGCCTGGAGTGGGTCGCGGGAGGCTGAGCTTTTCTTC
CAWSGSREAELFF
>TRBJ2-1|TRBV7-3|-|TRBD2
TGTGCCAGCAGCTGGGGACTATTGAATGAGCAGTTCTTC
CASSWGLLNEQFF
>TRBJ2-7|TRBV18|once|-
TGTGCCAGCTCACCACGTGGGGTCCGGGCCTACGAGCAGTACTTC
CASSPRGVRAYEQYF
>TRBJ2-1|TRBV4-2|-|TRBD2
TGTGCCAGCAGCCAAGTAGGGGGGGGCTCTAGCGGGAGACCCTCCTACAATGAGCAGTTCTTC
CASSQVGGGSSGRPSYNEQFF
>TRBJ2-7|TRBV4-1|-|TRBD2
TGCGCCAGCAGCCAAGATAGCGGGAGGGCCCGATCCTACGAGCAGTACTTC
CASSQDSGRARSYEQYF
>TRBJ1-1|TRBV4-2|-|-
TGTGCCAGCAGCCAAGGGGGAGGGGGAGTAAAGAACACTGAAGCTTTCTTT
CASSQGGGGVKNTEAFF
>TRBJ2-2|TRBV15|-|TRBD2
TGTGCCACCAGCAGAGATCTTACTAGCGGGAGTCTTACCGGGGAGCTGTTTTTT
CATSRDLTSGSLTGELFF